This T cell receptor (beta chain) stems from a study of shared clonotypes between healthy human individuals. Study observations and caveats: Only blood underwent sampling, and tissue repertoires likely differ. Naive CD4 clonotypes overlapped across a handful of donors at approximately 5%.

This CDR3 has 13 amino acids. Germline CDR1 MNHEY, CDR2 SMNVEV (reference sequence). With 2 bases removed from V and 3 bases from J, the gap between germline ends came to 4 bases. Naive CD8 cells, CD45RO-negative and positively selected for CCR7, excluded terminally differentiated effector memory CD45RA+ cells. With respect to this clone: Antigen unknown.

Only in-frame clones appear in the TCRdb table, and some are missing; sequencing was by immunoSEQ multiplex PCR. The sample records around 650,000 clones, 90% to 97% being singletons. What was sequenced was naive CD8+ T cells sorted from blood. The chain joins TRBV27 to TRBJ1-4; D is unclear. The receptor was isolated from a woman aged 25 to 45 in good health. The CDR3 protein is CASSLLANEKLFF. The CDR3 region has the DNA TGTGCCAGCAGTTTACTCGCTAATGAAAAACTGTTTTTT.